This T cell receptor (beta chain) was observed in a study of identifying expanded T cells in peripheral blood. Findings and caveats of the study: Over approximately two and four weeks, about 15 and 19 clones changed, versus roughly 1.1 between replicates. Approximately 2-week clone count variance significantly increased as total template count grew.

Concerning this clone: The antigen remains undetermined.

The germline CDR1 and CDR2 sequences are SNHLY and FYNNEI. This CDR3 spans 14 amino acids. V was trimmed by 7 bases and J by 9 bases, leaving 19 bases between them. No infections or other immune events were documented during collection. Method: immunoSEQ multiplex PCR; TCRdb's copy keeps in-frame clones and lacks some. The sample lists roughly 100,000 clones, about nine tenths seen once, with 11% to 15% in the top ten. V and J are TRBV2 and TRBJ2-1; D uncertain. Source material: blood. This TCR came from a person aged 18 to 75 in good health. The CDR3 is CASTLVASRSEQFF. Written as DNA, the CDR3 is TGTGCCAGCACTCTAGTTGCGTCTAGGAGTGAGCAGTTCTTC.